The 17 T cell receptor beta chains below were found in one sample sequenced in a study of blood T cell repertoires in COVID-19. Clones were sequenced by immunoSEQ multiplex PCR, and TCRdb holds only the in-frame ones, with some missing. The sample records about 100,000 clones, 79% being singletons. Sequences were obtained from peripheral blood. All receptors derive from a woman older than 75 with active or convalescent COVID-19.

The chain is built from TRBV19 and TRBJ2-1; 14 nucleotides match TRBD2. This CDR3 is built from 16 residues. Trimming at V came to 4 bases and at J to 7 bases, leaving 6 bases not matched to a gene. Looked up from germline, CDR1 is LNHDA and CDR2 is SQIVND (reference sequence). The CDR3 coding sequence is TGTGCCAGTAGTAGGACTAGCGGGAGGCTCGGTAATGAGCAGTTCTTC. This sequence encodes CASSRTSGRLGNEQFF.

The DNA of the CDR3 is TGTGCCAGTAGTATCCGGGACTTCGGGACGGGGGAGCAGTTCTTC. Protein sequence: CASSIRDFGTGEQFF. The rearrangement links TRBV19 to TRBJ2-1; TRBD2 is a possible D gene (6 bases). This CDR3 has 15 amino acids. Trimming took 3 bases from V and 10 from J, leaving 19 bases between them. The germline CDR1 and CDR2 sequences are LNHDA and SQIVND (reference sequence).

The sample holds a few counts of this clone. This sequence joins TRBV15 and TRBJ2-1, with D perhaps TRBD2 (7 bases). The CDR3 contains 21 residues. V lost 1 base and J 3 bases, leaving 28 bases between the germline ends. Looked up from germline, CDR1 is LNHNV and CDR2 is YYDKDF (reference sequence). The CDR3 nucleotides are TGTGCCACCAGCAGAGGGTTGGCGGGGGCAGCTCAGCGGGTGGTCTACAATGAGCAGTTCTTC. Its protein product is CATSRGLAGAAQRVVYNEQFF.

The V call is TRBV7-9, the J call TRBJ1-1; unclear D gene. CDR3 length: 11 amino acids. Trimming cost V 5 bases and J 11 bases, with 12 bases left between them. The germline gives CDR1 SEHNR, CDR2 FQNEAQ (reference sequence). In nucleotides, the CDR3 is TGTGCCAGCAGCGGCTATGCGGGGGCTTTCTTT. It codes for CASSGYAGAFF. The whole variable domain, filled in from reference TRBV7-9 and TRBJ1-1, reads DTGVSQNPRHKITKRGQNVTFRCDPISEHNRLYWYRQTLGQGPEFLTYFQNEAQLEKSRLLSDRFSAERPKGSFSTLEIQRTEQGDSAMYLCASSGYAGAFFGQGTRLTVV.

The chain is built from TRBV18 and TRBJ1-1; D is possibly TRBD1 (6 bases). V shed 3 bases and J shed 4 bases, with 15 bases lying between them. In germline, CDR1 is KGHSH, CDR2 LQKENI. The CDR3 extends over 15 amino acids. The CDR3 loop reads CASSPLPRGGTEAFF. The CDR3 coding sequence is TGTGCCAGCTCACCCTTGCCGAGAGGGGGCACTGAAGCTTTCTTT.

This CDR3 reads CASSGSNHNEQFF. The CDR3, as DNA: TGTGCCAGCAGCGGGAGCAACCACAATGAGCAGTTCTTC. The V gene is TRBV27, the J gene TRBJ2-1; D might be TRBD2 (6 bases). The CDR3 consists of 13 residues. V was shortened by 6 bases and J by 5 bases, with 11 bases between the two germline ends. Germline CDR1 MNHEY, CDR2 SMNVEV (reference sequence).

The chain employs TRBV29-1 and TRBJ2-3, with TRBD2 identical over 10 bases. The CDR3 length is 13 residues. Germline values: CDR1 SQVTM, CDR2 ANQGSEA. J lost 3 bases, V lost 6 bases, and 3 bases had no gene match. The DNA for the CDR3 is TGCAGCGTGAGCGGGAGGGGGACAGATACGCAGTATTTT. As protein: CSVSGRGTDTQYF.

This chain connects TRBV2 to TRBJ2-1, with 7 bases fitting TRBD2. With V trimmed by 4 bases and J by 6 bases, 6 bases remained unmatched. CDR3 length: 14 residues. CDR1 and CDR2 from the germline V gene are SNHLY and FYNNEI. This CDR3 is CASSVGGSSNEQFF. CDR3 sequence (DNA): TGTGCCAGCAGTGTCGGCGGGAGCTCCAATGAGCAGTTCTTC.

This chain links TRBV29-1 with TRBJ2-5; perhaps TRBD2 as D (5 bases). The CDR3 runs to 11 residues. Germline V gene lookup returns CDR1 SQVTM and CDR2 ANQGSEA. The V gene lost 7 bases and the J gene lost 4 bases, with 10 bases spanning the gap. CDR3 DNA sequence: TGCAGCGGGCGCGGAGGAGAGACCCAGTACTTC. It encodes CSGRGGETQYF. Drawing the rest from reference TRBV29-1 and TRBJ2-5, the complete variable domain is SAVISQKPSRDICQRGTSLTIQCQVDSQVTMMFWYRQQPGQSLTLIATANQGSEATYESGFVIDKFPISRPNLTFSTLTVSNMSPEDSSIYLCSGRGGETQYFGPGTRLLVL.

The sample holds one count of this clone. The chain uses TRBV28 and TRBJ2-7; the D gene is possibly TRBD1 (6 bases). V was clipped by 1 base and J by 6 bases, with 10 bases between them. This CDR3 is 13 amino acids long. From germline, CDR1 is MDHEN and CDR2 SYDVKM. The CDR3 DNA sequence: TGTGCCAGCAGTTTATATGGGGGCTCCGAGCAGTACTTC. It encodes CASSLYGGSEQYF.

This chain links TRBV18 with TRBJ2-3; TRBD2 agrees at 14 bases. CDR1 is KGHSH and CDR2 is LQKENI in the germline V gene. The J segment lost 5 bases and the V segment lost 1 base, leaving 8 bases of the junction unmatched. This CDR3 contains 18 residues. The CDR3 sequence is CASSPLGAGTSGGDTQYF. The DNA for the CDR3 is TGTGCCAGCTCACCACTAGGAGCCGGGACTAGCGGGGGAGATACGCAGTATTTT.

The chain carries TRBV5-5 and TRBJ2-1; 10 bases map to TRBD2. There are 17 residues in the CDR3. The germline gives CDR1 SGHKS, CDR2 YYEKEE (reference sequence). Germline trimming cut 5 bases from V and 0 bases from J; bases unmatched to any gene: 8. CDR3 sequence: CASRTYSGRSSYNEQFF. The CDR3, as DNA: TGTGCCAGCAGAACCTATAGCGGGAGGAGCTCCTACAATGAGCAGTTCTTC.

This chain connects TRBV2 to TRBJ2-7, with TRBD1 matching 10 bases. Unmatched junction bases numbered 2, after V lost 3 bases and J lost 3 bases. The CDR3 has 14 residues. The V gene's germline CDR1 is SNHLY and CDR2 FYNNEI. The CDR3 sequence is CASSERTGGYEQYF. The CDR3 nucleotides read TGTGCCAGCAGTGAGAGGACAGGGGGCTACGAGCAGTACTTC.

There are a few counts of this clone. J is TRBJ1-2 and V is TRBV28; D might be TRBD1 (6 bases). This CDR3 region has 11 residues. Germline V gives CDR1 MDHEN, CDR2 SYDVKM. CDR3 amino acids: CGGGGPYGYTF. The CDR3 DNA reads as TGTGGGGGGGGCGGACCCTATGGCTACACCTTC.

The table lists this clone with a count of one. This chain connects TRBV30 to TRBJ1-5; perhaps TRBD1 as D (6 bases). Germline V gene data show CDR1 as GTSNPN and CDR2 as SVGIG (reference sequence). The ends were cut back, 5 bases at V and 3 bases at J, with 11 bases in the middle. The CDR3 is made up of 13 amino acids. DNA for the CDR3: TGTGCCTGGGGAGGACAGAACAATCAGCCCCAGCATTTT. This translates into CAWGGQNNQPQHF.

Comments on this clone: The junction departs from germline at one end; a sequencing error may be responsible. The chain carries TRBV5-1 and TRBJ1-4; 10 nucleotides match TRBD1. Germline V gives CDR1 SGHRS, CDR2 YFSETQ. CDR3 length: 16 residues. CDR3 residues: CASSLQPTGGDEKLFF. The CDR3 DNA follows: TGTGCCAGCAGCTTACAACCGACAGGGGGCGATGAAAAACTGTTTTTT.

CDR3 bases: TGTGCCAGCTCACGGTTACAGGGGACGGGTTACACCTTC. As protein: CASSRLQGTGYTF. The chain uses TRBV18 and TRBJ1-2; 7 bases are shared with TRBD1. Germline CDR1 KGHSH, CDR2 LQKENI. This CDR3 region has 13 residues. Unmatched junction bases numbered 10, after V lost 4 bases and J lost 11 bases.